Listed below are T cell receptor beta chains from one sample, sequenced in a study of T cell responses to AZD1222 COVID-19 vaccine. Sequencing was performed with immunoSEQ multiplex PCR; in TCRdb, only in-frame clones are kept and a portion is missing. Here the sample spans around 160,000 clones, approximately 94% being singletons. This specimen consisted of peripheral blood, obtained 28 days after the second AZD1222 dose. Receptor source: an adult who received the AZD1222 COVID-19 vaccine. CDR3s include the opening cysteine and the closing phenylalanine or tryptophan. The D gene is left open where the match is weak. Rows may omit the clone size; those that give it use once, few, many or a size class.

>-|TRBD1|TRBJ2-2|TRBV6-2/TRBV6-3
CASNPGGLTGELFF
TGTGCCAGCAACCCAGGGGGCCTCACCGGGGAGCTGTTTTTT
>-|TRBD2|TRBJ2-3|TRBV6-1
CASSVGASGRGTDTQYF
TGTGCCAGCAGTGTAGGTGCTAGCGGGAGAGGAACAGATACGCAGTATTTT
>-|TRBD1|TRBJ2-7|TRBV7-8
CASSTRQGYEQYF
TGTGCCAGCAGCACCCGACAGGGTTACGAGCAGTACTTC
>many|-|TRBJ2-7|TRBV18
CASSHEPVTYEQYF
TGTGCCAGCTCACACGAGCCGGTAACCTACGAGCAGTACTTC
>-|TRBD2|TRBJ2-7|TRBV10-1
CASSGASGSKKQYF
TGCGCCAGCAGTGGAGCTAGCGGGAGTAAAAAGCAGTACTTC
>-|-|TRBJ2-5|TRBV10-3
CAISERETQYF
TGTGCCATCAGTGAGAGGGAGACCCAGTACTTC
>-|-|TRBJ1-1|TRBV5-1
CASSPTSGSWGNTEAFF
TGCGCCAGCAGCCCGACCAGCGGGTCCTGGGGGAACACTGAAGCTTTCTTT
>once|-|TRBJ2-1|TRBV21-1
CASSKRFGEGRGNEQFF
TGTGCCAGCAGCAAACGGTTCGGGGAGGGCCGCGGCAATGAGCAGTTCTTC
>-|-|TRBJ2-1|TRBV6-5
CASSYSTSRHNEQFF
TGTGCCAGCAGTTACTCAACGAGCAGGCACAATGAGCAGTTCTTC
>-|-|TRBJ2-2|TRBV9
CASSSNTGELFF
TGTGCCAGCAGCTCCAACACCGGGGAGCTGTTTTTT
>-|-|TRBJ2-7|TRBV27
CASSPLDRTYEQYF
TGTGCCAGCAGTCCCCTCGACAGAACCTACGAGCAGTACTTC
>few|-|TRBJ2-2|TRBV4-3
CASSREPSRELFF
TGCGCCAGCAGCCGAGAGCCTAGCCGGGAGCTGTTTTTT
>-|TRBD1|TRBJ1-1|TRBV11-3
CASSPGGGNTEAFF
TGTGCCAGCAGCCCAGGGGGGGGAAACACTGAAGCTTTCTTT
>-|TRBD1|TRBJ1-5|TRBV6-6
CASSYLGQGNQPQHF
TGTGCCAGCAGTTATTTGGGACAGGGGAATCAGCCCCAGCATTTT
>-|-|TRBJ1-2|TRBV27
CASRKTGFDYGYTF
TGTGCCAGCAGGAAAACAGGGTTCGACTATGGCTACACCTTC
>-|-|TRBJ2-7|TRBV28
CASSWALDRGSYEQYF
TGTGCCAGCAGTTGGGCACTAGATCGGGGCTCCTACGAGCAGTACTTC
>-|TRBD2|TRBJ2-1|TRBV19
CASKREAYNEQFF
TGTGCCAGTAAGCGGGAGGCCTACAATGAGCAGTTCTTC
>-|-|TRBJ2-4|TRBV2
CASSATGTNSNIQYF
TGTGCCAGCAGCGCTACAGGGACTAATAGCAACATTCAGTACTTC
>-|-|TRBJ2-5|TRBV18
CASSRIGFQETQYF
TGTGCCAGCTCACGAATAGGCTTCCAAGAGACCCAGTACTTC
>once|TRBD1|TRBJ2-7|TRBV6-6
CASSPSTGGAYEQYF
TGTGCCAGCAGTCCATCGACAGGGGGCGCCTACGAGCAGTACTTC
>-|TRBD2|TRBJ2-1|TRBV4-1
CASSQEPAGAYNEQFF
TGCGCCAGCAGCCAAGAACCAGCGGGAGCCTACAATGAGCAGTTCTTC
>-|-|TRBJ1-1|TRBV30
CACTEAFF
TGTGCCTGTACTGAAGCTTTCTTT
>-|TRBD2|TRBJ2-7|TRBV19
CASSISGAPYEQYF
TGTGCCAGTAGTATCAGCGGGGCACCGTACGAGCAGTACTTC
>once|TRBD1|TRBJ2-4|TRBV7-6
CASSLAPGQGNIQYF
TGTGCCAGCAGCTTAGCGCCCGGACAGGGGAACATTCAGTACTTC
>-|TRBD2|TRBJ2-7|TRBV6-1
CASSDVAGVRWQYF
TGTGCCAGCAGTGATGTAGCGGGAGTCCGATGGCAGTACTTC
>-|-|TRBJ1-2|TRBV5-1
CASSYRQTTNYGYTF
TGCGCCAGCAGCTACCGACAGACAACTAACTATGGCTACACCTTC